The T cell receptor (beta chain) described here comes from a study of blood T cell repertoires in COVID-19. Authors' analysis steps: Counts of nucleated cells, estimated from reference gene primer amplification, were obtained. This table comes from immunoSEQ multiplex PCR, and its TCRdb copy is limited to in-frame clones, with some not included. That table gives V, J and clone size, and the DNA gave D and trimming. The sample consists of 230,000 or so clones, roughly 89% of them appearing once. The study drew participants aged about 18 to 89 years from around 24 US areas. Cohort placement rested on clinical history that participants reported themselves. CDR3 length: 14 residues. The V end was cut by 1 base, the J end by 0 bases, with 6 bases between. Germline assignment: CDR1 LGHNA and CDR2 YSLEER. This clone is a singleton in its sample.

The receptor was derived from a woman in her thirties or forties with acute COVID-19. Material: PBMCs or T cells enriched from blood (not recorded which). This sequence joins TRBV4-3 and TRBJ1-1; tentatively, D is TRBD1 (5 bases). Written as DNA, the CDR3 is TGCGCCAGCAGCCAAGGGGACTTGAACACTGAAGCTTTCTTT. Translation: CASSQGDLNTEAFF.